This T cell receptor (beta chain) was identified during a study of blood T cell repertoires in COVID-19. Looking at the study overall: The origin of the acute and convalescent COVID-19 samples was the United States, Italy and Spain. PBMCs, B-cell-depleted T cells, or T cells were the source of the cDNA or gDNA that made up the material.

It was during active infection that Seattle patients were enrolled and then longitudinally followed. Only in-frame clones appear in the TCRdb table, and some are missing; sequencing was by immunoSEQ multiplex PCR. The data hold over 90,000 clones, with roughly 81% observed a single time. This clone was counted a single time. The sample consisted of peripheral blood. This TCR was sampled from an elderly man with COVID-19, enrolled during active disease.

The CDR3 coding sequence is TGTGCCAGCAGCTCCAGGGCGAACACCGGGGAGCTGTTTTTT. This gives the protein CASSSRANTGELFF. The J gene is TRBJ2-2, the V gene TRBV7-3; possible D gene TRBD1, 5 bases. V lost 4 bases, J lost 0 bases, and 6 bases lay in between. Germline loops: CDR1 SGHTA, CDR2 FQGTGA. CDR3 length equals 14 residues. The full variable domain, completed using reference TRBV7-3 and TRBJ2-2, is GAGVSQTPSNKVTEKGKYVELRCDPISGHTALYWYRQSLGQGPEFLIYFQGTGAADDSGLPNDRFFAVRPEGSVSTLKIQRTERGDSAVYLCASSSRANTGELFFGEGSRLTVL.